This entry lists 25 T cell receptor beta chains sequenced from one sample in a study of T cells of healthy individuals. One entry per CDR3 protein, called by TCRdb with MiXCR from the 5' RACE reads. This table has around 80,000 distinct CDR3 sequences, more than 5% appearing once. These receptors originate from a female donor in good health.

In its sample, this clonotype was seen many times. The CDR3 does not close with the conserved phenylalanine or tryptophan, likely indicating a read error. It is unclear where the CDR3 begins or ends on the DNA, so no DNA is shown, and the CDR3 is as TCRdb lists it. The rearrangement links TRBV5-3 to TRBJ2-1. TRBV5-3 is classed as an ORF, of uncertain function. The CDR3 comprises 9 residues, both ends counted. CDR3 loop: CARSLRGTL.

The table lists this clonotype with many counts. CDR3 coding DNA: TGTGCCAGCAGTCCGGGACGCGCTTATGGCTACACCTTC. Protein sequence: CASSPGRAYGYTF. The chain joins TRBV6-2 or TRBV6-3 to TRBJ1-2; possible D gene TRBD1, 5 bases. Between the trimmed V and J ends, which lost 5 bases and 5 bases, there was a span of 12 bases. CDR1 is MNHEY, CDR2 SVGEGT, per germline. There are 13 residues in the CDR3.

This clonotype was seen many times. The chain has TRBV27 and TRBJ1-2; maybe TRBD1 (6 bases). CDR3 length: 13 residues. Trimming removed 8 bases at V and 4 bases at J, with 14 bases between. CDR1 is MNHEY, CDR2 SMNVEV, per germline (reference sequence). CDR3 in amino acids: CASRHGGAYGYTF. The CDR3 nucleotides read TGTGCCAGCCGCCACGGGGGGGCCTATGGCTACACCTTC.

This clonotype occurred many times. J is TRBJ2-1 and V is TRBV28; TRBD2 is a possible D gene (5 bases). This CDR3 has 14 residues. Germline V gives CDR1 MDHEN, CDR2 SYDVKM. V lost 1 base and J 4 bases, leaving 8 bases between the germline ends. CDR3 sequence (DNA): TGTGCCAGCAGTTTATTCGGGATATACAATGAGCAGTTCTTC. Translating gives CASSLFGIYNEQFF.

The rearrangement joins TRBV20-1 to TRBJ2-7; possibly TRBD1 or TRBD2 for D (5 bases each). Germline CDR1 is DFQATT and CDR2 is SNEGSKA (reference sequence). Between the trimmed V and J ends, which lost 6 bases and 5 bases, there was a span of 8 bases. This CDR3 has 10 residues. The CDR3 loop reads CSAGENEQYF. The CDR3 bases are TGCAGTGCGGGGGAAAACGAGCAGTACTTC.

Notes on this clonotype: Compared with germline, one end of the junction differs, possibly owing to a read error. V is TRBV28 and J is TRBJ2-1; 8 nucleotides line up with TRBD1. CDR1 MDHEN and CDR2 SYDVKM come from the germline V gene. This CDR3 is 16 amino acids long. The CDR3 nucleotides read TGTGCCAGCAGCTTCAGGGGGCGAACATTGGGCAGTAGTGAGGTCTTC. This encodes CASSFRGRTLGSSEVF.

This chain joins TRBV6-4 and TRBJ1-1, with TRBD1 matching over 7 bases. This CDR3 is built from 13 residues. Germline V gives CDR1 MRHNA, CDR2 SNTAGT. Losses at the gene ends were 3 bases for V and 4 bases for J; bases not matched to a gene: 2. Written as DNA, the CDR3 is TGTGCCAGCAGTGAGACAGGGTCCACTGAAGCTTTCTTT. It translates to CASSETGSTEAFF.

Notes on this clonotype: Possible read error: a much larger clone is one base away. The rearrangement links TRBV14 to TRBJ2-7; TRBD2 is a possible D gene (6 bases). Germline V gene data show CDR1 as SGHDN and CDR2 as FVKESK. This CDR3 is 15 amino acids long. CDR3 sequence (DNA): TGTGCCAGCACCCAAGTTACGGGACTGTACGAAGAGCAGTACTTC. It codes for CASTQVTGLYEEQYF.

This clonotype was recorded many times. The rearrangement joins TRBV18 to TRBJ2-1; D ambiguous. The CDR3 is made up of 14 amino acids. Germline CDR1 is KGHSH and CDR2 is LQKENI. The V end was cut by 2 bases, the J end by 8 bases, with 13 bases between. Written as DNA, the CDR3 is TGTGCCAGCTCACCATTATATGTCACAGATGAGCAGTTCTTC. Protein product: CASSPLYVTDEQFF.

This clonotype showed up many times. This chain connects TRBV9 to TRBJ2-7; TRBD2 aligns across 10 bases. The length of the CDR3 is 14 residues. Germline loops: CDR1 SGDLS, CDR2 YYNGEE. J lost 5 bases, V lost 3 bases, and 5 bases had no gene match. The CDR3 reads CASSAGLAVHEQYF. As DNA, the CDR3 is TGTGCCAGCAGCGCAGGACTAGCGGTCCACGAGCAGTACTTC.

This clonotype was observed many times. This sequence joins TRBV20-1 and TRBJ1-1; D is unresolved. Trimming stripped 6 bases from V and 0 bases from J, with 14 bases between. This CDR3 is 14 amino acids long. CDR1 DFQATT and CDR2 SNEGSKA come from the germline V gene (reference sequence). The CDR3 reads CSARFSFMNTEAFF. DNA for the CDR3: TGCAGTGCCAGGTTCTCCTTCATGAACACTGAAGCTTTCTTT.

This clonotype was observed many times. The chain uses TRBV27 and TRBJ1-6; D is undetermined. Trimming removed 4 bases from V and 7 bases from J, with 11 bases in between. CDR1 is MNHEY and CDR2 is SMNVEV in the germline V gene (reference sequence). The CDR3 contains 14 residues. CDR3 protein: CASSWVEGNSPLHF. CDR3 nucleotide sequence: TGTGCCAGCAGTTGGGTCGAAGGCAATTCACCCCTCCACTTT.

In its sample, this clonotype was seen many times. This chain links TRBV5-1 with TRBJ2-2; 8 nucleotides agree with TRBD2. This CDR3 is built from 19 residues. Germline CDR1 and CDR2: SGHRS and YFSETQ. V was pared by 2 bases and J by 1 base, with 13 bases of the junction left unmatched. The CDR3 region is CASSFSWREAFLNTGELFF. DNA of the CDR3: TGCGCCAGCAGCTTTAGTTGGCGGGAGGCCTTCCTGAACACCGGGGAGCTGTTTTTT. Full variable domain (outside the CDR3, taken from reference TRBV5-1 and TRBJ2-2): KAGVTQTPRYLIKTRGQQVTLSCSPISGHRSVSWYQQTPGQGLQFLFEYFSETQRNKGNFPGRFSGRQFSNSRSEMNVSTLELGDSALYLCASSFSWREAFLNTGELFFGEGSRLTVL.

The rearrangement joins TRBV6-5 to TRBJ2-7; 11 positions match TRBD2. Germline V lookup: CDR1 MNHEY, CDR2 SVGAGI. This CDR3 region has 14 residues. The trim removed 7 bases at V and 4 bases at J, leaving 6 bases unmatched. This chain's CDR3 is CASKPGLAAYEQYF. The DNA of the CDR3 is TGTGCCAGCAAACCGGGACTAGCGGCTTACGAGCAGTACTTC.

This clonotype was detected ten times or more. The chain carries TRBV10-3 and TRBJ2-3, with D hard to call. The ends were cut back, 2 bases at V and 5 bases at J, with 5 bases in the middle. CDR1 and CDR2 (germline): ENHRY, SYGVKD. This CDR3 is 12 amino acids long. CDR3 DNA sequence: TGTGCCATCAGTGAGGACGGAGATACGCAGTATTTT. This gives the protein CAISEDGDTQYF.

This rearrangement joins TRBV4-1 to TRBJ1-5; the D is unclear. The CDR3 consists of 16 residues. The germline V gene has CDR1 MGHRA and CDR2 YSYEKL. The V end lost 2 bases, the J end lost 3 bases, and 14 bases lay between the germline ends. The CDR3 loop is CASSQSGSPPNQPQHF. As DNA, the CDR3 is TGCGCCAGCAGCCAATCGGGAAGCCCCCCCAATCAGCCCCAGCATTTT.

This clonotype has a count of ten or more. V usage is TRBV10-3 and J usage is TRBJ1-1, with a tentative D call TRBD1 (5 bases). The CDR3 is made up of 16 amino acids. The ends were cut back, 0 bases at V and 1 base at J, with 12 bases in the middle. Germline V gene lookup returns CDR1 ENHRY and CDR2 SYGVKD. CDR3 amino acids: CAISESIDSPNTEAFF. The CDR3 region has the DNA TGTGCCATCAGTGAGTCCATTGACAGTCCGAACACTGAAGCTTTCTTT.

The CDR3 sequence is CSASNNEQFF. CDR3 DNA sequence: TGCAGTGCTAGTAACAATGAGCAGTTCTTC. This rearrangement joins TRBV20-1 to TRBJ2-1; D ambiguous. The germline V gene has CDR1 DFQATT and CDR2 SNEGSKA (reference sequence). Trimming shortened V by 3 bases and J by 5 bases, and 2 bases separated the two germline ends. The length of the CDR3 is 10 residues.

This clonotype appeared many times. The chain links TRBV12-3 or TRBV12-4 to TRBJ2-1; 12 bases fit TRBD2. The junction had 11 bases not matched to a gene; V was cut back by 5 bases and J by 6 bases. The CDR3 extends over 17 amino acids. The CDR3 region is CASSPRLAGVSGNEQFF. CDR3 in DNA: TGTGCCAGCAGTCCCAGACTAGCGGGAGTGTCAGGCAATGAGCAGTTCTTC.

This clonotype was picked up many times. The chain uses TRBV4-1 and TRBJ1-4; D gene uncertain. The CDR3 is 17 residues long. CDR1 is MGHRA and CDR2 is YSYEKL in the germline V gene. V lost 3 bases to trimming and J lost 8 bases, with 22 bases between them. The CDR3 region is CASSHPTSEEIMEKLFF. The CDR3 bases are TGCGCCAGCAGCCATCCCACCTCCGAGGAGATAATGGAAAAACTGTTTTTT.

There are many counts of this clonotype. The rearrangement uses TRBV4-2 and TRBJ2-7; D call uncertain. Germline CDR1 is LGHNA and CDR2 is YNFKEQ. This CDR3 has 13 residues. Trimming took 0 bases from V and 5 from J, leaving 8 bases between them. This CDR3 is CASSQDSPHEQYF. CDR3 coding DNA: TGTGCCAGCAGCCAAGATAGCCCCCACGAGCAGTACTTC.

The rearrangement joins TRBV13 to TRBJ1-4; 9 bases agree with TRBD1. V was clipped by 8 bases and J by 5 bases; unmatched bases: 6. CDR1 PRHDT and CDR2 FYEKMQ come from the germline V gene (reference sequence). This CDR3 region has 14 residues. In DNA form, the CDR3 reads TGTGCCAGCCGCGGACAGGGGACAAATGAAAAACTGTTTTTT. It specifies CASRGQGTNEKLFF.

The chain links TRBV29-1 to TRBJ2-1; 9 nucleotides match TRBD1. Germline V gene data show CDR1 as SQVTM and CDR2 as ANQGSEA. The CDR3 is made up of 14 amino acids. Trimming took 6 bases from V and 7 from J; bases not matched to a gene: 10. Here the CDR3 reads CSVAGTGFVNEQFF. The DNA for the CDR3 is TGCAGCGTCGCCGGGACAGGGTTTGTGAATGAGCAGTTCTTC.

This clonotype was counted many times. V gene TRBV30 combines with J gene TRBJ1-5; D is ambiguous. CDR1 is GTSNPN, CDR2 SVGIG, per germline (reference sequence). Trimming cost V 5 bases and J 0 bases, with 11 bases left between them. The CDR3 is 14 residues long. CDR3 region: CAWARLPSNQPQHF. CDR3 in DNA: TGTGCCTGGGCAAGACTGCCTAGCAATCAGCCCCAGCATTTT.

The chain is built from TRBV27 and TRBJ1-1; D call uncertain. Germline CDR1 and CDR2: MNHEY and SMNVEV (reference sequence). The V gene lost 4 bases and the J gene lost 4 bases, with 16 bases spanning the gap. The CDR3 extends over 15 amino acids. CDR3 sequence reads: CASSSPGRARTEAFF. The CDR3 DNA reads as TGTGCCAGCAGTTCACCAGGACGGGCGCGCACTGAAGCTTTCTTT.